This entry features one T cell receptor (beta chain) sequence. Its antigen is unknown. This entry comes from a study of long-term antiretroviral therapy in people with HIV. The CDR3 totals 16 residues. The V segment lost 3 bases and the J segment 6 bases; nucleotides outside the gene matches: 9. Germline V lookup: CDR1 SGHVS, CDR2 FQNEAQ. Study outcomes and limitations: Older ART regimens were possibly in use when the blood was collected between about 2003 and 2017. Repertoire dominance by clones expanded before ART was seen at all time points.

The immunoSEQ assay was v3.0, run at survey level. Profiling relied on immunoSEQ multiplex PCR, and the TCRdb table lists in-frame clones only, not all of them. Of 20,000 to 25,000 clones in the sample, around four fifths were seen once. The TCR was taken from a woman in her 40s with HIV. The material sequenced was unsorted PBMCs, taken 1.2 years after starting antiretroviral therapy. The chain is built from TRBV7-8 and TRBJ2-5; 11 nucleotides agree with TRBD2. Here the CDR3 reads CASSFALAGGGKTQYF. CDR3 DNA sequence: TGTGCCAGCAGCTTCGCGTTAGCGGGAGGGGGAAAGACCCAGTACTTC.